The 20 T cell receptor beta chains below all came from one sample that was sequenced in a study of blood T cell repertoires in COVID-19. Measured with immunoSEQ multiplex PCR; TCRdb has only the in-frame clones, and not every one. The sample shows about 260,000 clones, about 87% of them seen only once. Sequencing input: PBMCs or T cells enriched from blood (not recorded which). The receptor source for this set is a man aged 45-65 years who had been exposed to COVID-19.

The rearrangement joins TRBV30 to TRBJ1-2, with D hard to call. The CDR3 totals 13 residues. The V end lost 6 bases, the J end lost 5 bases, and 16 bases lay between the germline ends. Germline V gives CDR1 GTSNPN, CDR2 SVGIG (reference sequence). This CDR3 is CACPQGSGYGYTF. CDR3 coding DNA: TGTGCCTGCCCACAAGGTTCGGGTTATGGCTACACCTTC. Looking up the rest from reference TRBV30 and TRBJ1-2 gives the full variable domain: SQTIHQWPATLVQPVGSPLSLECTVEGTSNPNLYWYRQAAGRGLQLLFYSVGIGQISSEVPQNLSASRPQDRQFILSSKKLLLSDSGFYLCACPQGSGYGYTFGSGTRLTVV.

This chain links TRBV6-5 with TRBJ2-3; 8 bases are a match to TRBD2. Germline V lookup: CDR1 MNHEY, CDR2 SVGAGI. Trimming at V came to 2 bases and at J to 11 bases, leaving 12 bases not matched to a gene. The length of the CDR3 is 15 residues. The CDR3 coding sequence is TGTGCCAGCAGTTACAAACCGGGACTAGATTCTCGGCAGTATTTT. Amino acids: CASSYKPGLDSRQYF.

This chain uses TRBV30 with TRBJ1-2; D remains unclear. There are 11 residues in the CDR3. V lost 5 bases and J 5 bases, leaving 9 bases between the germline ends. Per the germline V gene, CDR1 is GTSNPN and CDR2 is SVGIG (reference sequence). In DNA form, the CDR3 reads TGTGCCTGGTATTACGGGTATGGCTACACCTTC. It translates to CAWYYGYGYTF.

As DNA, the CDR3 is TGTGCCAGCAGCTCCCGGACAGGGGGCAATCAGCCCCAGCATTTT. This translates into CASSSRTGGNQPQHF. The chain couples TRBV7-6 to TRBJ1-5; 9 bases line up with TRBD1. The trim removed 4 bases at V and 2 bases at J, leaving 3 bases unmatched. The CDR3 totals 15 residues. Germline loops: CDR1 SGHVS, CDR2 FNYEAQ.

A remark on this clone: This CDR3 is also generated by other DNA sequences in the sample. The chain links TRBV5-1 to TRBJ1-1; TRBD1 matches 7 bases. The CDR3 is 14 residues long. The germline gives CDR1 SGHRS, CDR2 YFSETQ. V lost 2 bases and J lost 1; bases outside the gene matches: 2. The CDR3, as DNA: TGCGCCAGCAGCTTAGGACAGGCGAACACTGAAGCTTTCTTT. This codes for CASSLGQANTEAFF.

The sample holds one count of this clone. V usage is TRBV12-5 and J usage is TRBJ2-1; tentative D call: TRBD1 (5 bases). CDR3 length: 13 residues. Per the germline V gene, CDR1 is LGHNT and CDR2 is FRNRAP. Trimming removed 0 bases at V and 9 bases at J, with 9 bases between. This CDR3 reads CASGLVARAEQFF. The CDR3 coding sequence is TGTGCTAGTGGTTTGGTAGCCAGGGCTGAGCAGTTCTTC.

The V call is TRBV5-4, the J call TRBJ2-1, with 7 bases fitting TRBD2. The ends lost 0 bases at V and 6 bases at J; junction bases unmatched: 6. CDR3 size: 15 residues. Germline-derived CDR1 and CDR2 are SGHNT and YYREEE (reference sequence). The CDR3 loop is CASSLGIAGGNEQFF. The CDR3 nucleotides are TGTGCCAGCAGCTTGGGGATAGCGGGTGGCAATGAGCAGTTCTTC.

CDR3 DNA sequence: TGTGCCAGCAGCGTAGGGGCAGGCCATGGCTACACCTTC. Protein product: CASSVGAGHGYTF. The chain carries TRBV9 and TRBJ1-2; the D is unclear. Trimming took off 0 bases at V and 6 bases at J, with 9 bases between the two ends. CDR3 length: 13 residues. Germline CDR1 reads SGDLS; CDR2 reads YYNGEE.

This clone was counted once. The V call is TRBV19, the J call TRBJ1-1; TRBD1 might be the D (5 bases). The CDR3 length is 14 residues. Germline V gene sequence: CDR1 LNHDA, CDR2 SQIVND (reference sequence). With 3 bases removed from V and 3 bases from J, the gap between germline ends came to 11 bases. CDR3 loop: CASSIGRAHTEAFF. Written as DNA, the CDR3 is TGTGCCAGTAGTATCGGCAGGGCCCACACTGAAGCTTTCTTT.

The CDR3 nucleotides read TGTGCCAGCAGGAGGGAGGGCAATCAGCCCCAGCATTTT. Translated, it gives CASRREGNQPQHF. This chain links TRBV2 with TRBJ1-5; unclear D gene. V was trimmed by 6 bases and J by 2 bases, leaving 8 bases between them. CDR3 length: 13 residues. Germline values: CDR1 SNHLY, CDR2 FYNNEI. The entire variable domain, with the rest obtained from reference TRBV2 and TRBJ1-5, is as follows: EPEVTQTPSHQVTQMGQEVILRCVPISNHLYFYWYRQILGQKVEFLVSFYNNEISEKSEIFDDQFSVERPDGSNFTLKIRSTKLEDSAMYFCASRREGNQPQHFGDGTRLSIL.

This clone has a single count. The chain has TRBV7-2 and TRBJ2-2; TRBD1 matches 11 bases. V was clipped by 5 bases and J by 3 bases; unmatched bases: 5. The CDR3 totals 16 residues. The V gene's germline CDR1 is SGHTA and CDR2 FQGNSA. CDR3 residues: CASSPGTGGYTGELFF. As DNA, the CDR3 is TGTGCCAGCAGCCCGGGGACAGGGGGTTACACCGGGGAGCTGTTTTTT.

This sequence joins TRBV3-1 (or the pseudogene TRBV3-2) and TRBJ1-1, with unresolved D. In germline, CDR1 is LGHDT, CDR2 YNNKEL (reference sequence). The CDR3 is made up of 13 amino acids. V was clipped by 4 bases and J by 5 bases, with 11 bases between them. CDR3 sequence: CASSPSVVTEAFF. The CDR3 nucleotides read TGTGCCAGCAGCCCGAGCGTGGTGACTGAAGCTTTCTTT.

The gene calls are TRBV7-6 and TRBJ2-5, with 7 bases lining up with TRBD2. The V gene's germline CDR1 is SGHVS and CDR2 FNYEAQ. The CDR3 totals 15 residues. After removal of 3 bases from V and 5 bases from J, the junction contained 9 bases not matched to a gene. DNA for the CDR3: TGTGCCAGCAGCTTGTTAGCGGGTGGGGGTGAGACCCAGTACTTC. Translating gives CASSLLAGGGETQYF.

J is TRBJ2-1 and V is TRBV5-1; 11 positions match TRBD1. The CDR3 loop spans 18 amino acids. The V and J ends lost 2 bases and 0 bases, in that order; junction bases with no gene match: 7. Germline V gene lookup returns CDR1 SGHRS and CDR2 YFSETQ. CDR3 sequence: CASSFGTGGLSSYNEQFF. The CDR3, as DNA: TGCGCCAGCAGCTTCGGGACAGGGGGTTTGAGCTCCTACAATGAGCAGTTCTTC.

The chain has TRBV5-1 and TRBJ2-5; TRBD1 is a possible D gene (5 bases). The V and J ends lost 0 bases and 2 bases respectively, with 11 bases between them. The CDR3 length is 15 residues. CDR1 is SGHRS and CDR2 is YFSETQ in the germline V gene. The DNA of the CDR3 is TGCGCCAGCAGCTTGGACGCGACAGTGCAAGAGACCCAGTACTTC. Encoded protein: CASSLDATVQETQYF. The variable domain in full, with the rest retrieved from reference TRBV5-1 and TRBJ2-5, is KAGVTQTPRYLIKTRGQQVTLSCSPISGHRSVSWYQQTPGQGLQFLFEYFSETQRNKGNFPGRFSGRQFSNSRSEMNVSTLELGDSALYLCASSLDATVQETQYFGPGTRLLVL.

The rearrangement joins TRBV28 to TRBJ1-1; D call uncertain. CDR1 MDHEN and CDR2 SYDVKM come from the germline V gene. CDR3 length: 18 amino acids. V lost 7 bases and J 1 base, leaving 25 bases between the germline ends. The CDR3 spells CASIHSPGGSMGNTEAFF. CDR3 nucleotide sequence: TGTGCCAGCATCCACTCGCCCGGAGGTTCAATGGGGAACACTGAAGCTTTCTTT.

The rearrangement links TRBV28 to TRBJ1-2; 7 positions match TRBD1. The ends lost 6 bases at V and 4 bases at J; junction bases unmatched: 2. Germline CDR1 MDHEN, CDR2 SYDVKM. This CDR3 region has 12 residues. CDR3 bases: TGTGCCAGCAGCACAGGGGTCTATGGCTACACCTTC. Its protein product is CASSTGVYGYTF.

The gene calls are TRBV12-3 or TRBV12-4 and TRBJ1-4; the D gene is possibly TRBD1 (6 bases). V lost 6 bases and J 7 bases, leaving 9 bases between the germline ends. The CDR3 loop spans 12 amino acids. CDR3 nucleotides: TGTGCCAGCAGACCAGGGGTTGAAAAACTGTTTTTT. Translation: CASRPGVEKLFF.

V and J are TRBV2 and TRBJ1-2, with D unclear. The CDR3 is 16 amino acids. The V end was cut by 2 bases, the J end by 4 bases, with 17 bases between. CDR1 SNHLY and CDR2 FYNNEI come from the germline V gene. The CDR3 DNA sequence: TGTGCCAGCAGTGAAAGTCGAGCAGCGCCTTCCTATGGCTACACCTTC. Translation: CASSESRAAPSYGYTF.

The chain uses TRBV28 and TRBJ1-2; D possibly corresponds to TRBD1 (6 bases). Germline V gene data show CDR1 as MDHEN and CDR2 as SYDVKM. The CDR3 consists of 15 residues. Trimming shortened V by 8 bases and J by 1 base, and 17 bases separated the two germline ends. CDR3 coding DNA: TGTGCCAGCTCCGGAACAGGGAACTTTAACTATGGCTACACCTTC. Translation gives CASSGTGNFNYGYTF.